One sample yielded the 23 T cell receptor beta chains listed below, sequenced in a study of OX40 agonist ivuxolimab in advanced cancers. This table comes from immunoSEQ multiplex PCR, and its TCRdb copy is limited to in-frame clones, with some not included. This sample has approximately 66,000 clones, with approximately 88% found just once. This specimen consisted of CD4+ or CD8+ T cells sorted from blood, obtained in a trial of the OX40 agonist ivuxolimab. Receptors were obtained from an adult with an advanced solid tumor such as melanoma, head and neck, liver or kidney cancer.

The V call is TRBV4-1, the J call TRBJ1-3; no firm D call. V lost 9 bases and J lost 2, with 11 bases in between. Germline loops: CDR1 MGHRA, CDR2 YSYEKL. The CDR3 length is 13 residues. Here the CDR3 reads CASSQVPGNTIYF. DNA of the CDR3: TGCGCCAGTTCTCAGGTTCCTGGAAACACCATATATTTT.

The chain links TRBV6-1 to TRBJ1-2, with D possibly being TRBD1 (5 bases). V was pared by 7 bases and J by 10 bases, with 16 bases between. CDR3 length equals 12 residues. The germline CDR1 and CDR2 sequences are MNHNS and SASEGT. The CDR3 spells CASNLFQGDYTF. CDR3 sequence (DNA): TGTGCCAGCAACCTCTTCCAGGGAGACTACACCTTC.

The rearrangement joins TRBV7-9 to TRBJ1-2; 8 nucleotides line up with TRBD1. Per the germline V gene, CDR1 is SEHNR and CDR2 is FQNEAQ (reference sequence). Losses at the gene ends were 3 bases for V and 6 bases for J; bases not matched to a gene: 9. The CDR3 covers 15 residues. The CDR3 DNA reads TGTGCCAGCAGCTTCCGAGATGACAGGGGAGATGGCTACACCTTC. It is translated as CASSFRDDRGDGYTF. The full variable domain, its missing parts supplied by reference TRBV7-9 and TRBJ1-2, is DTGVSQNPRHKITKRGQNVTFRCDPISEHNRLYWYRQTLGQGPEFLTYFQNEAQLEKSRLLSDRFSAERPKGSFSTLEIQRTEQGDSAMYLCASSFRDDRGDGYTFGSGTRLTVV.

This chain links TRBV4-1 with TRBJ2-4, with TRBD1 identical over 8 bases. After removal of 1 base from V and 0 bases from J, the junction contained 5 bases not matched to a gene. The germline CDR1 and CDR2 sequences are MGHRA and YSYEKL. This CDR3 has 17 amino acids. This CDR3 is CASSQVGQVIAKNIQYF. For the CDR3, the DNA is TGCGCCAGCAGCCAAGTGGGACAGGTTATAGCCAAAAACATTCAGTACTTC.

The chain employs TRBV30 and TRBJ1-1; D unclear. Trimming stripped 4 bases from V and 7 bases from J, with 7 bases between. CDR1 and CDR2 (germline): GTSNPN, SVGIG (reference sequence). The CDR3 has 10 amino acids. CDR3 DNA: TGTGCCTGGATTTTCCTTGAAGCTTTCTTT. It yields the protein CAWIFLEAFF.

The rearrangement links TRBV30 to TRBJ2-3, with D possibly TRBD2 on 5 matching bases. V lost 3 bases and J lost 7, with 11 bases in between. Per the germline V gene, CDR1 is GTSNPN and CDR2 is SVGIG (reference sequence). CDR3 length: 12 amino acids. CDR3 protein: CAWRGLGNTQYF. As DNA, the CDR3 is TGTGCCTGGAGAGGACTGGGAAATACGCAGTATTTT.

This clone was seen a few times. The DNA for the CDR3 is TGTGCCAGCTCACAGACAGGGAACACTGAAGCTTTCTTT. It specifies CASSQTGNTEAFF. This chain joins TRBV18 and TRBJ1-1, with D tentatively TRBD1 (6 bases). Trimming stripped 4 bases from V and 1 base from J, with 7 bases between. The CDR3 runs 13 residues. Germline V gene sequence: CDR1 KGHSH, CDR2 LQKENI. The full variable domain, its missing parts supplied by reference TRBV18 and TRBJ1-1, is NAGVMQNPRHLVRRRGQEARLRCSPMKGHSHVYWYRQLPEEGLKFMVYLQKENIIDESGMPKERFSAEFPKEGPSILRIQQVVRGDSAAYFCASSQTGNTEAFFGQGTRLTVV.

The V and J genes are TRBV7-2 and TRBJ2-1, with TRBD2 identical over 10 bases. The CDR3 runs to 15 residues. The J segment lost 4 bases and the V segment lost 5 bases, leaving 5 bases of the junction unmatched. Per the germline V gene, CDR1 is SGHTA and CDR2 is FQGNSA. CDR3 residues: CASSPSGGRYNEQFF. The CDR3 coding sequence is TGTGCCAGCAGCCCTAGCGGGGGCCGGTACAATGAGCAGTTCTTC.

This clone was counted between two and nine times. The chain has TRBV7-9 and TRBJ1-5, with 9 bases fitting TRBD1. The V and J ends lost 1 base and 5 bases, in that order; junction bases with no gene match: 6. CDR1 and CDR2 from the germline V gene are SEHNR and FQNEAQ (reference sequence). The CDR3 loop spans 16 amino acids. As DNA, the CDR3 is TGTGCCAGCAGCTTAGGGACAGGGGCCGTAGATCAGCCCCAGCATTTT. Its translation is CASSLGTGAVDQPQHF.

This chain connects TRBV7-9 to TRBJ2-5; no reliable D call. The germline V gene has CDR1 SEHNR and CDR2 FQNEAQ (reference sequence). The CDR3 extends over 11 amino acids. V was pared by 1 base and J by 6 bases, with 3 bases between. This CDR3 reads CASSLEQTQYF. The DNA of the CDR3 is TGTGCCAGCAGCTTAGAGCAGACCCAGTACTTC.

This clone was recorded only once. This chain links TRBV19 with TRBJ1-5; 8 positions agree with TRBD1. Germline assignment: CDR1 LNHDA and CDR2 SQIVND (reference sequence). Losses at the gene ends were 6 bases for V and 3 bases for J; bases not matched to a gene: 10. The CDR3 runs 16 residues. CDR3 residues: CASSPLGTGNNQPQHF. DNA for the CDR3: TGTGCCAGTAGCCCTCTCGGGACAGGTAACAATCAGCCCCAGCATTTT.

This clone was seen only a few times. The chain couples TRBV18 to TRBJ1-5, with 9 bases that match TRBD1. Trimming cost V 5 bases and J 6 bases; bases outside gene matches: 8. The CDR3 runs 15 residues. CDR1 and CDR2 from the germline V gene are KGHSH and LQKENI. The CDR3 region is CASSVTGGSLQPQHF. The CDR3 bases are TGTGCCAGCTCAGTCACAGGGGGCTCGCTTCAGCCCCAGCATTTT. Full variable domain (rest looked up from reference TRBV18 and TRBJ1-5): NAGVMQNPRHLVRRRGQEARLRCSPMKGHSHVYWYRQLPEEGLKFMVYLQKENIIDESGMPKERFSAEFPKEGPSILRIQQVVRGDSAAYFCASSVTGGSLQPQHFGDGTRLSIL.

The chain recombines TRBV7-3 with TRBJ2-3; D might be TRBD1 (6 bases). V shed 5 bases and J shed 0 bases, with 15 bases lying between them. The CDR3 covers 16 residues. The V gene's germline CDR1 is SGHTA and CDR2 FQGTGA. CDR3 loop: CASSLLGGASTDTQYF. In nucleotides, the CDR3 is TGTGCCAGCAGCCTCCTAGGGGGAGCTAGCACAGATACGCAGTATTTT. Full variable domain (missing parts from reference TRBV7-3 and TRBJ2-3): GAGVSQTPSNKVTEKGKYVELRCDPISGHTALYWYRQSLGQGPEFLIYFQGTGAADDSGLPNDRFFAVRPEGSVSTLKIQRTERGDSAVYLCASSLLGGASTDTQYFGPGTRLTVL.

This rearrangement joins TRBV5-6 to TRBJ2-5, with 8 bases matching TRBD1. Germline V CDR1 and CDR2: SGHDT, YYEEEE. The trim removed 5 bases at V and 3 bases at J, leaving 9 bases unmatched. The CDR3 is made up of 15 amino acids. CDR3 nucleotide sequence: TGTGCCAGCAGTCCTGGACAGGGAAGGGAAGAGACCCAGTACTTC. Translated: CASSPGQGREETQYF.

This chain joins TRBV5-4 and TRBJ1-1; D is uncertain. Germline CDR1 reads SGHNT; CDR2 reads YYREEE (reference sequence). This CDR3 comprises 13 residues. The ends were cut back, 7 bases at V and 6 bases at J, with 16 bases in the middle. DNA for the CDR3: TGTGCCAGCGGGCTTGAAGTGGGTTCTGAAGCTTTCTTT. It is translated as CASGLEVGSEAFF.

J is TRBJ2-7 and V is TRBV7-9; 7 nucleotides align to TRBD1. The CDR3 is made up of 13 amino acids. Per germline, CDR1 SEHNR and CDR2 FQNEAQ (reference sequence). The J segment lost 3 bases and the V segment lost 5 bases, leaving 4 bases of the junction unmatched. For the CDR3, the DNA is TGTGCCAGCAGCCCTGGGACAGACTACGAGCAGTACTTC. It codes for CASSPGTDYEQYF.

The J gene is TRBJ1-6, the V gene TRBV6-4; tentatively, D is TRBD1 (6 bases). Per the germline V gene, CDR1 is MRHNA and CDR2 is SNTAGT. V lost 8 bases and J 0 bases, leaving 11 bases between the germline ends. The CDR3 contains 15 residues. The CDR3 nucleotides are TGTGCCAGCCCCAGGGGAAGCTCCTATAATTCACCCCTCCACTTT. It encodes CASPRGSSYNSPLHF.

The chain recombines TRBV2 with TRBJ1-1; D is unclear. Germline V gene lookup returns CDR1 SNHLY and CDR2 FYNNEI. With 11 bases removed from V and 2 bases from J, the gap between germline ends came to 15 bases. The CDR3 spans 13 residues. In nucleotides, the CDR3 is TGTGCCGGGGTACGACTGATTAACACTGAAGCTTTCTTT. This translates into CAGVRLINTEAFF. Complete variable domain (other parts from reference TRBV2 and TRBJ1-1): EPEVTQTPSHQVTQMGQEVILRCVPISNHLYFYWYRQILGQKVEFLVSFYNNEISEKSEIFDDQFSVERPDGSNFTLKIRSTKLEDSAMYFCAGVRLINTEAFFGQGTRLTVV.

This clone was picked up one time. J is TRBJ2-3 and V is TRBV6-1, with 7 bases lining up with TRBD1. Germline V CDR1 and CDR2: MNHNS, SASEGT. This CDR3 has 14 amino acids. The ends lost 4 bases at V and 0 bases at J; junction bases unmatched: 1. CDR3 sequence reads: CASSGTGSTDTQYF. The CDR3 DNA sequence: TGTGCCAGCAGTGGGACAGGAAGCACAGATACGCAGTATTTT.

In nucleotides, the CDR3 is TGTGCCAGCAGTTGGACAGCGGCCTATGGCTACACCTTC. It codes for CASSWTAAYGYTF. The chain recombines TRBV6-5 with TRBJ1-2; tentative D call: TRBD1 (6 bases). This CDR3 is built from 13 residues. The germline V gene has CDR1 MNHEY and CDR2 SVGAGI. Trimming pared 4 bases from V and 4 bases from J, leaving 10 bases between.

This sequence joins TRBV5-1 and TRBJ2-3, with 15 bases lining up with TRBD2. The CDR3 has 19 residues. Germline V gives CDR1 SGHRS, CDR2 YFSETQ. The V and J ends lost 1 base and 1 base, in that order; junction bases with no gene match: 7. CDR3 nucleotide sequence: TGCGCCAGCAGCTTGTGGACTAGCGGGGGGGGAACCGGCACAGATACGCAGTATTTT. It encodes CASSLWTSGGGTGTDTQYF.

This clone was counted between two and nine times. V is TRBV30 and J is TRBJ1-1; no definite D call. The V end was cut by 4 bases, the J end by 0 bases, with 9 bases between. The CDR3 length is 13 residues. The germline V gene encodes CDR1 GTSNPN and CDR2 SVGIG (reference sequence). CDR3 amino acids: CAWKFSLNTEAFF. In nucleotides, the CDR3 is TGTGCCTGGAAGTTCAGCCTGAACACTGAAGCTTTCTTT.

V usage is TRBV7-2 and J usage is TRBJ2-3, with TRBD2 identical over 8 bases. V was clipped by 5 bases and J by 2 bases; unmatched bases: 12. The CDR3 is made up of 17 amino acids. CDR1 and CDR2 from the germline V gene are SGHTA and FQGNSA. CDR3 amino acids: CASSVYGTSGTTDTQYF. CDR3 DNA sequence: TGTGCCAGCAGCGTATACGGAACTAGCGGCACCACAGATACGCAGTATTTT.